Listed below are T cell receptor beta chains from one sample, sequenced in a study of response to subunit inactivated influenza vaccine. TCRdb re-derived calls from the RT-PCR reads in MiXCR, one entry per CDR3 protein. The sample includes around 790,000 distinct CDR3 sequences, about 20% of them seen just once. Sequences were derived from PBMCs from blood, sampled 5 days after vaccination. The receptors were sampled from a man in his fifties or sixties who received an inactivated influenza vaccine. Each CDR3 is given with its conserved first and last residue. A D gene is named only where the DNA matches it firmly. Size is stated for part of the rows, as once, few or many counts, or as a class when the clone is expanded.

clone_size,d_call,j_call,v_call,cdr3_aa,cdr3_nt
many,TRBD1,TRBJ1-1,TRBV18,CASSLRTGEAFF,TGTGCCAGCTCACTCCGGACAGGGGAAGCTTTCTTT
-,TRBD1,TRBJ2-5,TRBV7-9,CASSRTGGPEKETQYF,TGTGCCAGCAGCCGGACAGGGGGCCCCGAGAAAGAGACCCAGTACTTC
few,TRBD2,TRBJ2-1,TRBV14,CASSLGLVANEQFF,TGTGCCAGCAGCTTGGGACTAGTAGCTAATGAGCAGTTCTTC
few,TRBD1,TRBJ2-1,TRBV7-2,CASSRIGQGTYNEQFF,TGTGCCAGCAGCCGGATAGGACAGGGTACCTACAATGAGCAGTTCTTC
-,-,TRBJ2-5,TRBV12-3/TRBV12-4,CASTVGGTQYF,TGTGCCAGCACTGTGGGGGGGACCCAGTACTTC
-,-,TRBJ1-5,TRBV20-1,CSALSGDQPQHF,TGCAGTGCCTTATCAGGGGATCAGCCCCAGCATTTT
-,-,TRBJ2-7,TRBV7-6,CASSKHPDLSYEQYF,TGTGCCAGCAGTAAGCACCCGGACTTATCCTACGAGCAGTACTTC
-,-,TRBJ1-5,TRBV9,CASSAGDDMGTQHF,TGTGCCAGCAGCGCAGGGGACGACATGGGAACCCAGCATTTT
few,-,TRBJ2-3,TRBV20-1,CSIPPRGALGTDTQYF,TGCAGTATACCACCAAGGGGTGCTCTGGGCACAGATACGCAGTATTTT
-,TRBD2,TRBJ2-5,TRBV20-1,CSARGSSAGVKETQYF,TGCAGTGCTAGAGGGTCATCAGCGGGGGTTAAAGAGACCCAGTACTTC
-,-,TRBJ2-1,TRBV10-3,CAISTGLYNEQFF,TGTGCCATCAGCACAGGGTTGTACAATGAGCAGTTCTTC
-,-,TRBJ1-2,TRBV6-5,CASSYGGGGYGYTF,TGTGCCAGCAGTTACGGGGGTGGGGGCTATGGCTACACCTTC
once,-,TRBJ1-2,TRBV20-1,CSAARGGRDGYTF,TGCAGTGCCGCCCGGGGTGGCAGGGATGGCTACACCTTC
few,-,TRBJ2-4,TRBV12-3/TRBV12-4,CASSLLREKDIQYF,TGTGCCAGCAGTTTACTACGGGAGAAGGACATTCAGTACTTC
few,TRBD2,TRBJ2-3,TRBV7-2,CASSPGTSGGLDTQYF,TGTGCCAGCAGCCCAGGGACTAGCGGGGGTCTAGATACGCAGTATTTT
few,TRBD2,TRBJ2-1,TRBV5-6,CASSFGAGAPNEQFF,TGTGCCAGCAGCTTCGGAGCGGGGGCCCCCAATGAGCAGTTCTTC
few,-,TRBJ1-3,TRBV6-1,CASRFGTAGNTIYF,TGTGCCAGCAGATTCGGGACGGCTGGAAACACCATATATTTT
few,TRBD2,TRBJ2-3,TRBV4-2,CASSQGSGGATDTQYF,TGTGCCAGCAGCCAAGGAAGCGGGGGGGCCACAGATACGCAGTATTTT
-,TRBD1,TRBJ1-1,TRBV4-3,CASSQDLGRGLVNTEAFF,TGCGCCAGCAGCCAAGATCTAGGCAGGGGGCTGGTGAACACTGAAGCTTTCTTT
few,TRBD1,TRBJ2-3,TRBV20-1,CSAKSSGRDRVTDTQYF,TGCAGTGCTAAAAGCTCCGGTCGGGACAGGGTAACAGATACGCAGTATTTT
-,-,TRBJ1-5,TRBV6-2/TRBV6-3,CASSPSIGNQPQHF,TGTGCCAGCAGCCCCTCCATTGGCAATCAGCCCCAGCATTTT
-,-,TRBJ2-2,TRBV10-3,CAISERLGGNTGELFF,TGTGCCATCAGTGAGAGGCTGGGCGGTAACACCGGGGAGCTGTTTTTT
few,TRBD2,TRBJ2-2,TRBV12-3/TRBV12-4,CASSYLRAGVTGELFF,TGTGCCAGCAGTTATCTCCGAGCGGGAGTCACCGGGGAGCTGTTTTTT
-,-,TRBJ2-1,TRBV5-3,CARRAGSPYNEQFF,TGTGCCAGAAGGGCAGGGTCGCCCTACAATGAGCAGTTCTTC
few,TRBD2,TRBJ2-3,TRBV5-1,CASSSELAGGPDTQYF,TGCGCCAGCAGCTCGGAGTTAGCGGGGGGCCCAGATACGCAGTATTTT
few,-,TRBJ2-7,TRBV7-9,CASSLAGPNSGEQYF,TGTGCCAGCAGCTTAGCGGGTCCCAATTCGGGCGAGCAGTACTTC
-,-,TRBJ2-5,TRBV12-3/TRBV12-4,CASSFFTAETQYF,TGTGCCAGCAGTTTTTTCACTGCAGAGACCCAGTACTTC
-,-,TRBJ2-7,TRBV5-1,CASSPGAGDEQYF,TGCGCCAGCAGCCCGGGGGCGGGGGACGAGCAGTACTTC
-,-,TRBJ2-5,TRBV15,CATSRDPGNSVETQYF,TGTGCCACCAGCAGAGATCCAGGGAATTCCGTGGAGACCCAGTACTTC
few,-,TRBJ2-3,TRBV7-2,CASTLGGPTDTQYF,TGTGCCAGCACGCTAGGGGGTCCCACAGATACGCAGTATTTT
few,TRBD2,TRBJ2-3,TRBV12-3/TRBV12-4,CASSFTGGADTQYF,TGTGCCAGCAGTTTTACCGGGGGGGCAGATACGCAGTATTTT
many,-,TRBJ1-1,TRBV20-1,CSAQPTAGFENTEAFF,TGCAGTGCTCAGCCTACTGCAGGGTTTGAAAACACTGAAGCTTTCTTT
-,TRBD2,TRBJ2-5,TRBV12-3/TRBV12-4,CASDLGLAGSETQYF,TGTGCCAGCGACCTGGGACTAGCGGGGAGTGAGACCCAGTACTTC
few,-,TRBJ2-1,TRBV4-1,CASSQGLEGLSEQFF,TGCGCCAGCAGCCAAGGGTTGGAGGGCCTAAGTGAGCAGTTCTTC
-,TRBD1,TRBJ2-5,TRBV12-3/TRBV12-4,CASRDNTGGETQYF,TGTGCCAGCAGAGACAATACAGGGGGGGAGACCCAGTACTTC
many,-,TRBJ1-4,TRBV6-1,CASSATATNEKLFF,TGTGCCAGCAGTGCGACAGCAACTAATGAAAAACTGTTTTTT
-,TRBD1,TRBJ1-2,TRBV18,CASSDETRTGISYTF,TGTGCCAGCTCAGACGAAACCAGGACAGGGATTAGCTACACCTTC
-,TRBD2,TRBJ2-7,TRBV20-1,CSAYGTSGSNAYEQYF,TGCAGTGCTTACGGGACTAGCGGGTCTAATGCCTACGAGCAGTACTTC
-,-,TRBJ2-1,TRBV7-3,CASSLIASPTYNEQFF,TGTGCCAGCAGCTTAATTGCTAGCCCTACCTACAATGAGCAGTTCTTC
-,-,TRBJ2-3,TRBV7-9,CASSLNSWDTQYF,TGTGCCAGCAGCTTGAATAGTTGGGATACGCAGTATTTT
few,TRBD2,TRBJ2-1,TRBV5-5,CASSSQGSGSFYEQFF,TGTGCCAGCAGCAGCCAGGGAAGCGGGAGTTTCTATGAGCAGTTCTTC
few,-,TRBJ2-1,TRBV20-1,CSASPRSLGEQFF,TGCAGTGCTTCCCCCCGTTCGCTGGGTGAGCAGTTCTTC
-,TRBD1,TRBJ2-7,TRBV20-1,CSARDLGTGGYEQYF,TGCAGTGCTAGAGATCTAGGGACAGGGGGTTACGAGCAGTACTTC
few,TRBD1,TRBJ1-5,TRBV7-8,CASRLDRVGGSNQPQHF,TGTGCCAGCAGATTGGACAGGGTAGGGGGTAGCAATCAGCCCCAGCATTTT
-,-,TRBJ1-5,TRBV20-1,CSGSRGAHQPQHF,TGCAGTGGGTCGAGGGGGGCCCATCAGCCCCAGCATTTT
-,-,TRBJ1-3,TRBV18,CASSLQGYGNTIYF,TGTGCCAGCTCACTACAGGGATACGGAAACACCATATATTTT